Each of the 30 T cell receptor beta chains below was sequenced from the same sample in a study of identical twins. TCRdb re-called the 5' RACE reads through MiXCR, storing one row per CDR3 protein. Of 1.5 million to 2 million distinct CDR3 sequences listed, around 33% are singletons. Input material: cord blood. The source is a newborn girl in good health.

CDR3 DNA: TGCGCCAGCAGCCGAATTGGACAGGGAACCATGAACACTGAAGCTTTCTTT. Translated, it gives CASSRIGQGTMNTEAFF. The genes are TRBV4-1 and TRBJ1-1, with 8 nucleotides matching TRBD1. CDR1 is MGHRA and CDR2 is YSYEKL in the germline V gene. Germline trimming cut 4 bases from V and 0 bases from J; bases unmatched to any gene: 10. This CDR3 is built from 17 residues.

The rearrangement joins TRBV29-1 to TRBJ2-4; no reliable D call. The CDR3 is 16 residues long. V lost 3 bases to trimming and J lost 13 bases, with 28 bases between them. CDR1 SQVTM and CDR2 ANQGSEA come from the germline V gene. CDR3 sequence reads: CSVDSEQPSPWNEQYF. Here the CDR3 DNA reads TGCAGCGTTGATTCCGAACAGCCATCCCCGTGGAATGAGCAGTACTTC.

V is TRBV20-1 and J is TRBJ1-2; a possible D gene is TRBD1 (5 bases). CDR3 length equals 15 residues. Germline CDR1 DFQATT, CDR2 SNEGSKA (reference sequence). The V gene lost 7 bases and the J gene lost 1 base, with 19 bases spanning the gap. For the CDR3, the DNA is TGCAGTGTCAGAAATACCGGGACTGGTAACTATGGCTACACCTTC. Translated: CSVRNTGTGNYGYTF.

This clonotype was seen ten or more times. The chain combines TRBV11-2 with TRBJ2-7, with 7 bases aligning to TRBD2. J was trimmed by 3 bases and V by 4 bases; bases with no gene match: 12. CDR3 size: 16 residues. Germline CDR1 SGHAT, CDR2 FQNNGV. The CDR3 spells CASSSHRASGFYEQYF. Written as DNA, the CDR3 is TGTGCCAGCAGCTCCCATCGCGCTAGCGGATTCTACGAGCAGTACTTC. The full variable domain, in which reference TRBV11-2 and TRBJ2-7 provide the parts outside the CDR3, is EAGVAQSPRYKIIEKRQSVAFWCNPISGHATLYWYQQILGQGPKLLIQFQNNGVVDDSQLPKDRFSAERLKGVDSTLKIQPAKLEDSAVYLCASSSHRASGFYEQYFGPGTRLTVT.

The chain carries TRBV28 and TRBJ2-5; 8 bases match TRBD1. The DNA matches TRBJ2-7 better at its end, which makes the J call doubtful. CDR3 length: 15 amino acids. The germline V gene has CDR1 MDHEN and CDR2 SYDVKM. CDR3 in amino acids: CASSPTGGHFYEQYF. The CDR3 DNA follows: TGTGCCAGCAGTCCTACAGGGGGACACTTCTACGAGCAGTACTTC.

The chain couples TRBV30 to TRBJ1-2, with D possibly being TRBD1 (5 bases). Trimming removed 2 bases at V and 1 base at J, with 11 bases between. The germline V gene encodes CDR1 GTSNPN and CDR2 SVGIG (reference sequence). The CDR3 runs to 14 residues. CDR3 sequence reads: CAWSFPTDNYGYTF. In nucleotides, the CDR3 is TGTGCCTGGAGTTTCCCGACAGATAACTATGGCTACACCTTC.

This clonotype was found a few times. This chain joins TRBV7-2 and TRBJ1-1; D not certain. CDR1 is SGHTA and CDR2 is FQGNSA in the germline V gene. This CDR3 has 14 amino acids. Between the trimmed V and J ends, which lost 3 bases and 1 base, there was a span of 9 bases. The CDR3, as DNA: TGTGCCAGCAGCTTCGAATTGCAGAACACTGAAGCTTTCTTT. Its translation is CASSFELQNTEAFF.

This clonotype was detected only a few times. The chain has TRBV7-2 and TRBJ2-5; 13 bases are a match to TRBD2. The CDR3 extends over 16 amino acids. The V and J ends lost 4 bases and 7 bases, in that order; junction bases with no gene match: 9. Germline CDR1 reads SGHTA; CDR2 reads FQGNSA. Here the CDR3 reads CASSSRTSGGSGTQYF. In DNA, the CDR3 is TGTGCCAGCAGCTCCAGGACTAGCGGGGGATCCGGGACCCAGTACTTC.

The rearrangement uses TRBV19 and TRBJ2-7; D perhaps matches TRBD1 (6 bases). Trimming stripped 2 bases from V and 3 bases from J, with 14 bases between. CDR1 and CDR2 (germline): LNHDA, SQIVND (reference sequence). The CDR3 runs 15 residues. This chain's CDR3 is CASSITGQPNYEQYF. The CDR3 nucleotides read TGTGCCAGTAGTATAACCGGACAGCCTAACTACGAGCAGTACTTC.

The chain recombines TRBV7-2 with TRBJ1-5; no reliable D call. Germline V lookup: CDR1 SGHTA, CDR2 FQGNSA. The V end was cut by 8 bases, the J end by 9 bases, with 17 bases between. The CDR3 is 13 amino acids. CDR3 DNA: TGTGCCAGCGCCTTTGGGTCCGCCACGCCCCAGCATTTT. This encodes CASAFGSATPQHF.

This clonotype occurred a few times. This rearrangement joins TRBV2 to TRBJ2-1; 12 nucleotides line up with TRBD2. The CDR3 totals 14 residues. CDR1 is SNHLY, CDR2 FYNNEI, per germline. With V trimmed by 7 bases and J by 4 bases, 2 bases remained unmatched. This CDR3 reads CASNGLAGYNEQFF. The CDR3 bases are TGTGCCAGCAACGGACTAGCGGGGTACAATGAGCAGTTCTTC. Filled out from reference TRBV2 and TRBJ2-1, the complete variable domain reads EPEVTQTPSHQVTQMGQEVILRCVPISNHLYFYWYRQILGQKVEFLVSFYNNEISEKSEIFDDQFSVERPDGSNFTLKIRSTKLEDSAMYFCASNGLAGYNEQFFGPGTRLTVL.

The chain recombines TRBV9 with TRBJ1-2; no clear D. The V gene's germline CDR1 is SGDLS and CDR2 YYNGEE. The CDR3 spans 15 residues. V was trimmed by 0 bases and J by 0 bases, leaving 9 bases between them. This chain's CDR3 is CASSVDATTNYGYTF. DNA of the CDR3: TGTGCCAGCAGCGTAGACGCGACCACTAACTATGGCTACACCTTC.

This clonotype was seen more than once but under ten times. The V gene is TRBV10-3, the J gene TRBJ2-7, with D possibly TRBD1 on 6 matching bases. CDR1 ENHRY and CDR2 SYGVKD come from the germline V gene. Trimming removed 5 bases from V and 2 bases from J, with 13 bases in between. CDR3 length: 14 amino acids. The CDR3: CAISTGIGTYEQYF. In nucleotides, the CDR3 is TGTGCCATCAGTACAGGGATCGGCACCTACGAGCAGTACTTC.

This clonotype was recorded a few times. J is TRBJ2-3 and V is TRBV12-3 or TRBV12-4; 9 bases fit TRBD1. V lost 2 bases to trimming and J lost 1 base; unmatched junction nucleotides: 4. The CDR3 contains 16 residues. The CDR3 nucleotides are TGTGCCAGCAGTTTATCTTGGACAGGGGGCACAGATACGCAGTATTTT. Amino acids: CASSLSWTGGTDTQYF.

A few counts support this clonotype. The CDR3 protein is CASSSPGLAGPNEQFF. In DNA, the CDR3 is TGTGCCAGCAGCTCCCCCGGACTAGCGGGGCCCAATGAGCAGTTCTTC. The gene calls are TRBV11-2 and TRBJ2-1; 12 bases agree with TRBD2. This CDR3 is 16 amino acids long. CDR1 is SGHAT, CDR2 FQNNGV, per germline. Trimming at V came to 4 bases and at J to 6 bases, leaving 7 bases not matched to a gene.

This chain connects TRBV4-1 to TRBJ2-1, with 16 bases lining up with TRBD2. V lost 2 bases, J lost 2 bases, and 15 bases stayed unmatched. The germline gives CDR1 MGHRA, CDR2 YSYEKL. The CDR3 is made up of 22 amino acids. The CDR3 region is CASSQLVNSGLAGGTTYNEQFF. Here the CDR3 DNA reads TGCGCCAGCAGCCAATTAGTGAATTCGGGACTAGCGGGGGGGACCACCTACAATGAGCAGTTCTTC.

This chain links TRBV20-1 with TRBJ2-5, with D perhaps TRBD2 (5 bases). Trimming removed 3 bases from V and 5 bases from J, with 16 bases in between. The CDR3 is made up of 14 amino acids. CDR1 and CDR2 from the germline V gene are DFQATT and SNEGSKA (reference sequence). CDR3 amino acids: CSARSSPQWETQYF. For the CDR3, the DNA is TGCAGTGCTAGGTCTAGCCCCCAATGGGAGACCCAGTACTTC.

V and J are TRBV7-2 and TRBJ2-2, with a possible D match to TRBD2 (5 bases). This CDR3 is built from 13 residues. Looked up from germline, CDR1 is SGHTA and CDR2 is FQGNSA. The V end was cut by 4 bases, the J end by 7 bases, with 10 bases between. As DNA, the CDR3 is TGTGCCAGCAGCTCAACTAGAATCGGGGAGCTGTTTTTT. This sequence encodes CASSSTRIGELFF.

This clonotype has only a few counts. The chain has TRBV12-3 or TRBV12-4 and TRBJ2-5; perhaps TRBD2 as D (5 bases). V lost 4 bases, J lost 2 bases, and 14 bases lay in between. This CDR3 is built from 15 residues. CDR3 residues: CASSSDSDPQETQYF. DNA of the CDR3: TGTGCCAGCAGTTCCGATAGCGACCCACAAGAGACCCAGTACTTC.

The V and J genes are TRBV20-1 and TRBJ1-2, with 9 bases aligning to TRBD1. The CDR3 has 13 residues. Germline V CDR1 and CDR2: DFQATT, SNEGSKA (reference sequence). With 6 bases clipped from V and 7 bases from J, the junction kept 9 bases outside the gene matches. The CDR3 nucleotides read TGCAGTGCCACCGGGACAGGGATCAGTGGCTACACCTTC. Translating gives CSATGTGISGYTF.

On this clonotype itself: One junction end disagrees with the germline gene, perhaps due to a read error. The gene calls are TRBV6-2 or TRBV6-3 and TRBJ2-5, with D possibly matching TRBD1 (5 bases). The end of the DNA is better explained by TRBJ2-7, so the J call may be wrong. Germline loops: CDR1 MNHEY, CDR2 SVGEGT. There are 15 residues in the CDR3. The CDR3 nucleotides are TGTGCCGGCAGTTATCGTGGCAGGGAAACATACGAGCAGTACTTC. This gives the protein CAGSYRGRETYEQYF.

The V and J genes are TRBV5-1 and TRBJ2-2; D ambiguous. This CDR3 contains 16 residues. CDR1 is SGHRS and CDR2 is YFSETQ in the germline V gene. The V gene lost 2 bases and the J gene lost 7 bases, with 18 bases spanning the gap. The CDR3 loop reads CASSFGFFSLDGELFF. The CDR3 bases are TGCGCCAGCAGCTTCGGGTTTTTCAGCTTGGACGGGGAGCTGTTTTTT.

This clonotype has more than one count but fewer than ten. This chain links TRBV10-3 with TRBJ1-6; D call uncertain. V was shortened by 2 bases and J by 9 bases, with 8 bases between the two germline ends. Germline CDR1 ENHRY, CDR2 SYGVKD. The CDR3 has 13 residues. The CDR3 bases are TGTGCCATCAGTGAGACCCCGGGTTCACCCCTCCACTTT. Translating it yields CAISETPGSPLHF.

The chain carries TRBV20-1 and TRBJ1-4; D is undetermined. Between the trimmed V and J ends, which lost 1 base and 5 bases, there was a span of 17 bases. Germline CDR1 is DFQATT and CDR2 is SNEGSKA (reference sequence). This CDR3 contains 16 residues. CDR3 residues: CSARGLWAPLNEKLFF. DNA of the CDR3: TGCAGTGCTAGAGGGCTCTGGGCCCCTTTAAATGAAAAACTGTTTTTT.

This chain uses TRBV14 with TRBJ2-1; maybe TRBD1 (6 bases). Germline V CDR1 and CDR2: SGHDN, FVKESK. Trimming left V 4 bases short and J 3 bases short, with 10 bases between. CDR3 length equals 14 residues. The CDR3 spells CASSPDRYYNEQFF. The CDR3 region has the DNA TGTGCCAGCAGCCCGGACAGATACTACAATGAGCAGTTCTTC. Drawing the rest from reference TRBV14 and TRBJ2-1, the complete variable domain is EAGVTQFPSHSVIEKGQTVTLRCDPISGHDNLYWYRRVMGKEIKFLLHFVKESKQDESGMPNNRFLAERTGGTYSTLKVQPAELEDSGVYFCASSPDRYYNEQFFGPGTRLTVL.

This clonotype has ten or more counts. CDR3 in amino acids: CSVRDTEAFF. In DNA, the CDR3 is TGCAGCGTCCGGGACACTGAAGCTTTCTTT. V usage is TRBV29-1 and J usage is TRBJ1-1; unclear D gene. The CDR3 is 10 residues long. V lost 6 bases to trimming and J lost 3 bases, with 5 bases between them. The germline V gene has CDR1 SQVTM and CDR2 ANQGSEA. The complete variable domain, with remaining parts taken from reference TRBV29-1 and TRBJ1-1, reads SAVISQKPSRDICQRGTSLTIQCQVDSQVTMMFWYRQQPGQSLTLIATANQGSEATYESGFVIDKFPISRPNLTFSTLTVSNMSPEDSSIYLCSVRDTEAFFGQGTRLTVV.

The CDR3 sequence is CASSLLRETTPQHF. The CDR3 DNA sequence: TGTGCCAGCAGTTTATTACGGGAGACTACGCCCCAGCATTTT. The gene calls are TRBV28 and TRBJ1-5, with D hard to call. Trimming removed 1 base from V and 9 bases from J, with 13 bases in between. The CDR3 extends over 14 amino acids. CDR1 and CDR2 from the germline V gene are MDHEN and SYDVKM.

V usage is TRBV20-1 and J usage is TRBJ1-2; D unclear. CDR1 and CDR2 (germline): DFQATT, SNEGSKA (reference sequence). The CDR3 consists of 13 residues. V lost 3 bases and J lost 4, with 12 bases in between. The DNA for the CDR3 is TGCAGTGCTAGGACGGCAGACATCTATGGCTACACCTTC. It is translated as CSARTADIYGYTF.

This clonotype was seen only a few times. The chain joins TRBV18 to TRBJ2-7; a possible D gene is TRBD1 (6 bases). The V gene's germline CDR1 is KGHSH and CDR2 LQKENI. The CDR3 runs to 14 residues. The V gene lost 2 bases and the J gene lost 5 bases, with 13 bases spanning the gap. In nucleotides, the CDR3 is TGTGCCAGCTCACCAACACAGGGACCCCACGAGCAGTACTTC. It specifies CASSPTQGPHEQYF. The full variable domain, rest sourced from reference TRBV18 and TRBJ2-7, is NAGVMQNPRHLVRRRGQEARLRCSPMKGHSHVYWYRQLPEEGLKFMVYLQKENIIDESGMPKERFSAEFPKEGPSILRIQQVVRGDSAAYFCASSPTQGPHEQYFGPGTRLTVT.

The DNA for the CDR3 is TGTGCCAGCAGTGCCGGCAGGGCGGGCTACACCTTC. Translated: CASSAGRAGYTF. The chain is built from TRBV2 and TRBJ1-2, with D perhaps TRBD1 (5 bases). This CDR3 contains 12 residues. The ends were cut back, 4 bases at V and 8 bases at J, with 11 bases in the middle. Germline CDR1 SNHLY, CDR2 FYNNEI.